This entry concerns a single TCR beta chain. Authors' processing steps: Amplification of reference gene primers was used by the study to estimate nucleated cell counts. Produced via immunoSEQ multiplex PCR; TCRdb's table is partial and in-frame only. From that table come the V and J calls and clone size; the DNA was used to work out D and trimming. The table lists about 91,000 clones, around nine tenths of them singletons. The sample is drawn from a study of blood T cell repertoires in COVID-19. The overall study: Sites across the United States, Italy and Spain contributed samples from acute and convalescent COVID-19. From T cells, B-cell-depleted T cells, or PBMCs came the material, which was cDNA or gDNA.

Germline CDR1 is KGHSH and CDR2 is LQKENI. This CDR3 contains 16 residues. Germline trimming cut 5 bases from V and 3 bases from J; bases unmatched to any gene: 6. The V and J genes are TRBV18 and TRBJ2-1; 11 bases line up with TRBD1. The sequencing sample was made of peripheral blood. The sequence was collected from a woman of 80 years or more with active COVID-19. In DNA, the CDR3 is TGTGCCAGCTCATCTGCCGGGACAGGGGGCTACAATGAGCAGTTCTTC. Amino acids: CASSSAGTGGYNEQFF.